This T cell receptor (beta chain) was recorded in a study of vaccination effects on CD4 cells after COVID-19. TCRdb's table, derived via immunoSEQ multiplex PCR, lists solely in-frame clones and lacks some. The sample lists about 24,000 clones; 60% to 85% were seen once. Study-level results: At late timepoints after vaccination, vaccine- and infection-induced clones shrank markedly.

In regard to this clone: Its matching antigen is unknown.

ViraFEST assay sequencing came after antigen-specific CD4+ T cells were expanded with viral peptide pools. Isolation of CD4+ T cells took place after approximately ten days of culture. Of the BNT162b2 and mRNA-1273 vaccines, participants received two doses of one or the other. Supplemented with around 9.8 IU/ml IL-2 and roughly 10 ug/ml peptides, around 2 million PBMC per well were kept in culture. Half of the medium was exchanged for IL-2 medium on both days 3 and 7. V was pared by 7 bases and J by 2 bases, with 18 bases of the junction left unmatched. The CDR3 runs to 19 residues. The germline V gene encodes CDR1 SGHDT and CDR2 YYEEEE.

The chain has TRBV5-6 and TRBJ2-3, with 11 positions matching TRBD2. Here the sequenced sample was CD4+ T cells from PBMCs cultured with HCoV-NL63 spike peptides, taken after COVID-19 vaccination. The receptor comes from a human donor who received a COVID-19 vaccine. The CDR3 sequence is CASDLAGGPLFDLTDTQYF. CDR3 in DNA: TGTGCCAGCGACCTAGCGGGGGGACCGCTGTTTGACCTCACAGATACGCAGTATTTT.